Listed below are T cell receptor beta chains from one sample, sequenced in a study of blood T cell repertoires in COVID-19. TCRdb keeps only in-frame clones here, not all; method: immunoSEQ multiplex PCR. The table lists 250,000 to 300,000 clones, about nine tenths of them singletons. Material for sequencing was peripheral blood. The origin of the receptors is a man in his fifties or sixties with acute or convalescent COVID-19. Both conserved end residues are part of each CDR3. Each record gives: J gene, V gene, clone size, CDR3 length, D gene, CDR3 protein, CDR3 DNA. The D gene is left open where the match is weak. Clone size appears in some rows only: once, few, many, or a class for an expanded clone.

j_call: TRBJ1-1
v_call: TRBV19
clone_size: .
cdr3_length: 12
d_call: .
cdr3_aa: CASSSYITEAFF
cdr3_nt: TGTGCCAGTAGTTCATACATAACTGAAGCTTTCTTT

j_call: TRBJ1-4
v_call: TRBV30
clone_size: .
cdr3_length: 13
d_call: TRBD1
cdr3_aa: CAWTGGMLEKLFF
cdr3_nt: TGTGCCTGGACAGGGGGGATGCTGGAAAAACTGTTTTTT

j_call: TRBJ1-4
v_call: TRBV5-1
clone_size: .
cdr3_length: 13
d_call: TRBD1
cdr3_aa: CASAGGTNEKLFF
cdr3_nt: TGCGCCAGCGCAGGGGGAACTAATGAAAAACTGTTTTTT

j_call: TRBJ1-2
v_call: TRBV27
clone_size: .
cdr3_length: 15
d_call: .
cdr3_aa: CASSLGAPTGSGYTF
cdr3_nt: TGTGCCAGCAGTTTAGGGGCACCCACAGGTTCTGGCTACACCTTC

j_call: TRBJ1-5
v_call: TRBV27
clone_size: .
cdr3_length: 13
d_call: .
cdr3_aa: CASSLYRGQPQHF
cdr3_nt: TGTGCCAGCAGCCTTTATAGGGGCCAGCCCCAGCATTTT

j_call: TRBJ1-2
v_call: TRBV30
clone_size: once
cdr3_length: 12
d_call: TRBD1
cdr3_aa: CAWSRTGYGYTF
cdr3_nt: TGTGCCTGGAGCCGGACAGGTTATGGCTACACCTTC

j_call: TRBJ2-1
v_call: TRBV6-4
clone_size: once
cdr3_length: 16
d_call: TRBD2
cdr3_aa: CASSVLSSGLQAEQFF
cdr3_nt: TGTGCCAGCAGTGTGTTGTCTAGCGGACTACAAGCTGAGCAGTTCTTC

j_call: TRBJ2-5
v_call: TRBV6-5
clone_size: .
cdr3_length: 14
d_call: TRBD2
cdr3_aa: CASREGLLQGTQYF
cdr3_nt: TGTGCCAGCAGGGAGGGACTACTCCAGGGGACCCAGTACTTC

j_call: TRBJ1-2
v_call: TRBV9
clone_size: .
cdr3_length: 12
d_call: TRBD1
cdr3_aa: CASSGTGLRYTF
cdr3_nt: TGTGCCAGCAGCGGGACAGGGCTTCGCTACACCTTC

j_call: TRBJ1-2
v_call: TRBV6-1
clone_size: .
cdr3_length: 16
d_call: .
cdr3_aa: CASSEAGRLPSYGYTF
cdr3_nt: TGTGCCAGCAGTGAAGCTGGGAGACTGCCCTCCTATGGCTACACCTTC

j_call: TRBJ2-7
v_call: TRBV5-6
clone_size: .
cdr3_length: 13
d_call: TRBD1
cdr3_aa: CASSLQGQYEQYF
cdr3_nt: TGTGCCAGCAGCTTACAGGGACAGTACGAGCAGTACTTC

j_call: TRBJ2-1
v_call: TRBV7-2
clone_size: .
cdr3_length: 16
d_call: TRBD2
cdr3_aa: CASSPAGLAGYNEQFF
cdr3_nt: TGTGCCAGCAGCCCGGCGGGACTAGCGGGTTACAATGAGCAGTTCTTC

j_call: TRBJ1-2
v_call: TRBV4-2
clone_size: few
cdr3_length: 15
d_call: .
cdr3_aa: CASSQDRGAGYGYTF
cdr3_nt: TGTGCCAGCAGCCAAGATCGAGGTGCTGGGTATGGCTACACCTTC

j_call: TRBJ1-1
v_call: TRBV2
clone_size: .
cdr3_length: 14
d_call: .
cdr3_aa: CASAEGGDLPSAFF
cdr3_nt: TGTGCCAGCGCCGAAGGGGGGGACCTTCCCTCAGCTTTCTTT

j_call: TRBJ2-7
v_call: TRBV18
clone_size: once
cdr3_length: 12
d_call: .
cdr3_aa: CASSPSSYEQYF
cdr3_nt: TGTGCCAGCTCACCCAGCTCCTACGAGCAGTACTTC

j_call: TRBJ1-1
v_call: TRBV4-2
clone_size: .
cdr3_length: 15
d_call: .
cdr3_aa: CASSSPGELETEAFF
cdr3_nt: TGTGCCAGCAGCTCCCCGGGGGAATTGGAAACTGAAGCTTTCTTT

j_call: TRBJ2-5
v_call: TRBV15
clone_size: .
cdr3_length: 14
d_call: TRBD2
cdr3_aa: CATSRGTSIETQYF
cdr3_nt: TGTGCCACCAGCAGAGGGACTAGCATAGAGACCCAGTACTTC

j_call: TRBJ2-1
v_call: TRBV3-1/TRBV3-2
clone_size: .
cdr3_length: 15
d_call: TRBD2
cdr3_aa: CASSALAGAYNEQFF
cdr3_nt: TGTGCCAGCAGCGCACTAGCGGGCGCTTACAATGAGCAGTTCTTC

j_call: TRBJ1-1
v_call: TRBV5-1
clone_size: .
cdr3_length: 15
d_call: .
cdr3_aa: CASEIFGGGNTEAFF
cdr3_nt: TGCGCCAGCGAGATCTTTGGGGGAGGGAACACTGAAGCTTTCTTT

j_call: TRBJ2-2
v_call: TRBV7-8
clone_size: few
cdr3_length: 15
d_call: TRBD1
cdr3_aa: CASSPGTANTGELFF
cdr3_nt: TGTGCCAGCAGCCCCGGGACAGCGAACACCGGGGAGCTGTTTTTT

j_call: TRBJ2-5
v_call: TRBV27
clone_size: .
cdr3_length: 14
d_call: .
cdr3_aa: CASSPGLAGETQYF
cdr3_nt: TGTGCCAGCAGTCCCGGCCTAGCTGGAGAGACCCAGTACTTC

j_call: TRBJ2-1
v_call: TRBV3-1/TRBV3-2
clone_size: .
cdr3_length: 14
d_call: .
cdr3_aa: CASRQGQFDNEQFF
cdr3_nt: TGTGCCAGCAGACAGGGTCAATTTGACAATGAGCAGTTCTTC